The entry that follows covers one TCR beta chain sequence. Antigen specificity is unknown. Both 60 Vbeta primers and 13 Jbeta primers went into the PCR. The data were produced by immunoSEQ multiplex PCR, yet TCRdb's version contains in-frame clones alone and is incomplete. The sample carries about 140,000 clones, roughly 90% recorded once. With 7 bases clipped from V and 8 bases from J, the junction kept 18 bases outside the gene matches. Germline V gene sequence: CDR1 MDHEN, CDR2 SYDVKM. There are 17 residues in the CDR3. The sample is drawn from a study of cytomegalovirus exposure and HLA in healthy donors. Study in general: Roughly 85 million unique TCRs from HLA-typed donors made up an early data release.

Study-wide points: The records held CMV serostatus as the only immune exposure information.

The rearrangement links TRBV28 to TRBJ2-1; TRBD2 matches 9 bases. The clonotype originates from a woman aged 40 to 50 in good health and CMV-seronegative. Specimen: PBMCs. The DNA for the CDR3 is TGTGCCAGCACCACACCTGGCGGGAGGGCCGCCAATGATGAGCAGTTCTTC. It translates to CASTTPGGRAANDEQFF.